The rows below give T cell receptor beta chains drawn from one sample of a study of T cells after yellow fever vaccination. TCRdb fed the 5' RACE reads into MiXCR, producing one record per CDR3 protein. The sample consists of some 390,000 distinct CDR3 sequences, more than 5.5% of them appearing once. Sequenced material: PBMCs, taken 5 days after the yellow fever booster vaccination. All receptors come from a man aged 25-45 years who received the YFV17D yellow fever vaccine. The CDR3 runs from the conserved cysteine through the conserved F or W. D genes are given only for firm matches. Clone size appears in some rows only: once, few, many, or a class for an expanded clone.

>.|TRBV3-1|TRBJ2-5|.
TGTGCCAGCAGCCCTGGGGGACTCAACAAAGAGACCCAGTACTTC
CASSPGGLNKETQYF
>.|TRBV7-2|TRBJ2-5|once
TGTGCCAGCAGCCTCGGGCCCCAGAATATCCAAGAGACCCAGTACTTC
CASSLGPQNIQETQYF
>.|TRBV7-2|TRBJ2-7|few
TGTGCCAGCAGCCTCCCCCGTGAGGGGCTTTCCTACGAGCAGTACTTC
CASSLPREGLSYEQYF
>.|TRBV15|TRBJ2-7|few
TGTGCCACCAGCAGGTTGACAGGCGGCTGGGAGCAGTACTTC
CATSRLTGGWEQYF
>.|TRBV10-3|TRBJ1-1|.
TGTGCCACCACCGACAGGTCTGAAGCTTTCTTT
CATTDRSEAFF
>.|TRBV7-9|TRBJ2-7|many
TGTGCCAGCAGCAAGGACATATCGTACGAGCAGTACTTC
CASSKDISYEQYF
>.|TRBV27|TRBJ2-3|few
TGTGCCAGCGCTGGACTGACGACAGATACGCAGTATTTT
CASAGLTTDTQYF
>TRBD2|TRBV20-1|TRBJ2-1|.
TGCAGTGCCATTCTAGCGGATTACTACAATGAGCAGTTCTTC
CSAILADYYNEQFF
>.|TRBV18|TRBJ1-2|few
TGTGCCAGCTCACCCTCGGGACAAGCATACTATGGCTACACCTTC
CASSPSGQAYYGYTF
>.|TRBV11-2|TRBJ2-7|.
TGTGCCAGCAGCTCAGGGGGGGCGGTACTTTACGAGCAGTACTTC
CASSSGGAVLYEQYF
>.|TRBV5-1|TRBJ2-2|.
TGCGCCAGCAGCTTGGCAGGAGATGACACCGGGGAGCTGTTTTTT
CASSLAGDDTGELFF
>.|TRBV15|TRBJ2-7|few
TGTGCCACCAGCAGACGGACATCCAATCTACGCGAGCAGTACTTC
CATSRRTSNLREQYF
>TRBD1|TRBV7-2|TRBJ2-1|.
TGTGCCAGCAACCCGGACAGGGGGCTCCTCAATGAGCAGTTCTTC
CASNPDRGLLNEQFF
>.|TRBV14|TRBJ1-2|.
TGTGCCAGCAGCTTTGGGCAGGGCTACACCTTC
CASSFGQGYTF
>TRBD1|TRBV11-2|TRBJ1-1|many
TGTGCCAGCAGCTCGGGACAGGGTCACACTGAAGCTTTCTTT
CASSSGQGHTEAFF
>TRBD1|TRBV12-3/TRBV12-4|TRBJ1-2|few
TGTGCCAGCAGCGCCGGGACAGGGGGTGATGGCTACACCTTC
CASSAGTGGDGYTF
>.|TRBV4-1|TRBJ2-1|.
TGCGCCAGCAGCCCCCGGGACTCCCGTAACAATGAGCAGTTCTTC
CASSPRDSRNNEQFF
>.|TRBV29-1|TRBJ2-3|many
TGCAGCGTTGCCGGGGACCCGACAGATACGCAGTATTTT
CSVAGDPTDTQYF
>.|TRBV18|TRBJ2-5|few
TGTGCCAGCTCACCGGACTTCGATGGGCGGGAGACCCAGTACTTC
CASSPDFDGRETQYF
>TRBD2|TRBV7-2|TRBJ2-2|many
TGTGCCAGCAGCTTGGCGGGGGGCAGGGGAACCGGGGAGCTGTTTTTT
CASSLAGGRGTGELFF
>.|TRBV15|TRBJ2-3|few
TGTGCCACCAGCAGAGCCTCCTTGACCGCCGATACGCAGTATTTT
CATSRASLTADTQYF
>TRBD2|TRBV20-1|TRBJ2-3|.
TGCAGTGCTAACGGGGTCCTTTGGGAAGCGGGAGGGCAGGGGGAGGATACGCAGTATTTT
CSANGVLWEAGGQGEDTQYF
>TRBD2|TRBV5-1|TRBJ2-1|many
TGCGCCAGCAGCCCTCTAGCGGGAGGGCACAATGAGCAGTTCTTC
CASSPLAGGHNEQFF
>TRBD2|TRBV20-1|TRBJ2-7|.
TGCAGTGCCAACCCCGGGACTAGCGCCTCCGGCTTCGAGCAGTACTTC
CSANPGTSASGFEQYF
>.|TRBV7-8|TRBJ2-6|.
TGTGCCTTGCAGAGGGTCGCTGGGGCCAACGTCCTGACTTTC
CALQRVAGANVLTF
>TRBD1|TRBV10-3|TRBJ2-1|few
TGTGCCACTGAATACTCCGGGACAGGCGGCAAGTCCCTGATGAATGAGCAGTTCTTC
CATEYSGTGGKSLMNEQFF
>TRBD2|TRBV20-1|TRBJ2-2|.
TGCAGTGCTAGAGGAGCGGGAGGGCAGGTCGGGGAGCTGTTTTTT
CSARGAGGQVGELFF
>.|TRBV6-5|TRBJ2-2|.
TGTGCCAGCAGTTACTCAGGGGTCGGGGAGCTGTTTTTT
CASSYSGVGELFF
>.|TRBV30|TRBJ2-2|.
TGTGCCTGGAGCGTGCGGACATACACCGGGGAGCTGTTTTTT
CAWSVRTYTGELFF
>.|TRBV4-3|TRBJ2-1|many
TGCGCCAGCAGCCAAGATACTGGGACTCTCAATGAGCAGTTCTTC
CASSQDTGTLNEQFF
>.|TRBV10-3|TRBJ2-3|.
TGTGCCATCAGTGCGGGATCAGATACGCAGTATTTT
CAISAGSDTQYF
>.|TRBV7-9|TRBJ2-2|many
TGTGCCAGCAGCTTAGACATACCTAACACCGGGGAGCTGTTTTTT
CASSLDIPNTGELFF
>TRBD2|TRBV7-2|TRBJ2-1|many
TGTGCCAGCAGCTTAGGGGACTACTACAATGAGCAGTTCTTC
CASSLGDYYNEQFF
>.|TRBV29-1|TRBJ2-1|many
TGCAGTGACTCGGGGCTGCTGTACAATGAGCAGTTCTTC
CSDSGLLYNEQFF
>.|TRBV15|TRBJ2-3|few
TGTGCCACCAGTCTAGCAGATACGCAGTATTTT
CATSLADTQYF
>TRBD2|TRBV7-2|TRBJ2-7|few
TGTGCCAGCAGCTTAGGGGGGACTAGTATTTACGAGCAGTACTTC
CASSLGGTSIYEQYF